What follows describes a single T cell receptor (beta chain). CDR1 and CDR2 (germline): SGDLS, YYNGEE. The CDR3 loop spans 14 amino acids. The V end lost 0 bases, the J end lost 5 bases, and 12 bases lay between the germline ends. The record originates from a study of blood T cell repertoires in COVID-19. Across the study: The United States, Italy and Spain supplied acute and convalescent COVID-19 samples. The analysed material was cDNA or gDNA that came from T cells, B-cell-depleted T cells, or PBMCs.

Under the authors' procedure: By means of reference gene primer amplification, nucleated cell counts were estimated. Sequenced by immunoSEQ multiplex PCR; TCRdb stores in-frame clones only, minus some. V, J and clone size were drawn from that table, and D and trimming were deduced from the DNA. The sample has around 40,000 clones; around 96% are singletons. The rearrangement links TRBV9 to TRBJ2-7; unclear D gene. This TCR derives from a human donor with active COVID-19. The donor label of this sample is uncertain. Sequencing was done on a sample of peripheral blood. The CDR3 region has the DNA TGTGCCAGCAGCGTAGCTCTAGGTAGCCACGAGCAGTACTTC. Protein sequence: CASSVALGSHEQYF.